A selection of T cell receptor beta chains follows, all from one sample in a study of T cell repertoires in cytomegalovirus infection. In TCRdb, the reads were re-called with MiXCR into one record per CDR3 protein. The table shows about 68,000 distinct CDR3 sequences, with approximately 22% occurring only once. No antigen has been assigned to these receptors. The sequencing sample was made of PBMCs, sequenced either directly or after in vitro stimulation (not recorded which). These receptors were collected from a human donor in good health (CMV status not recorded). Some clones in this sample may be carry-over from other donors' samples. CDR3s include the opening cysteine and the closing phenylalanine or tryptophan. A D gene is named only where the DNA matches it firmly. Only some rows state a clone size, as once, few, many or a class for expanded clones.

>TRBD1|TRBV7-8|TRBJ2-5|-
CASSPRQGRETQYF
TGTGCCAGCAGCCCAAGACAGGGCAGAGAGACCCAGTACTTC
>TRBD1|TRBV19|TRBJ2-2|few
CASIAKGQGVSGELFF
TGTGCCAGTATCGCAAAGGGACAGGGGGTGTCCGGGGAGCTGTTTTTT
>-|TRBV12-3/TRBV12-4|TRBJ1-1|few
CASVNTEAFF
TGTGCCAGCGTTAACACTGAAGCTTTCTTT
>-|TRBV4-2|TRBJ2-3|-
CASSQDNPGSLSGTDTQYF
TGTGCCAGCAGCCAGGACAACCCCGGGTCTTTATCAGGTACAGATACGCAGTATTTT
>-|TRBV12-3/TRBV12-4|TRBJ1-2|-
CASSSRVLSGYTF
TGTGCCAGCAGTTCCAGGGTATTATCTGGCTACACCTTC
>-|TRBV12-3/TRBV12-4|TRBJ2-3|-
CASSLAGVVDTQYF
TGTGCCAGCAGCCTGGCTGGGGTGGTAGATACGCAGTATTTT
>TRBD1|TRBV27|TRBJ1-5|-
CASSTKTGDNQPQHF
TGTGCCAGCAGCACCAAGACAGGGGACAATCAGCCCCAGCATTTT
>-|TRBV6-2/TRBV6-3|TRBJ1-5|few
CASSQQGWNQPQHF
TGTGCCAGCAGCCAACAGGGTTGGAATCAGCCCCAGCATTTT
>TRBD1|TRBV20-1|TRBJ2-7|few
CSARPGTGRRYEQYF
TGCAGTGCTAGACCCGGGACAGGTAGAAGGTACGAGCAGTACTTC
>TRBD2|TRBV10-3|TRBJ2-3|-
CATSGSQTDTQYF
TGTGCCACTAGCGGGAGTCAAACAGATACGCAGTATTTT
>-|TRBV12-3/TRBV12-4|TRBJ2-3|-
CASSRGPVPDTQYF
TGTGCCAGCAGTCGGGGGCCCGTCCCAGATACGCAGTATTTT
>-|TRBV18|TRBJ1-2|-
CASSPPRAANYGYTF
TGTGCCAGCTCACCACCGAGGGCCGCTAACTATGGCTACACCTTC
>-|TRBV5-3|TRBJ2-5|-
CASSFASGETQYF
TGTGCCAGCAGCTTCGCGTCCGGGGAGACCCAGTACTTC
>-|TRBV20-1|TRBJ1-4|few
CSARSFQGVNEKLFF
TGCAGTGCTAGATCTTTTCAGGGAGTAAATGAAAAACTGTTTTTT
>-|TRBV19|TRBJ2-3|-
CASSIWGTDTQYF
TGTGCCAGTAGTATATGGGGAACAGATACGCAGTATTTT
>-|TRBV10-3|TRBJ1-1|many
CAISESDTEAFF
TGTGCCATCAGTGAGTCCGACACTGAAGCTTTCTTT
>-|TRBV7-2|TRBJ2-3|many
CASSLERAYTQYF
TGTGCCAGCAGCTTAGAGCGGGCCTATACGCAGTATTTT
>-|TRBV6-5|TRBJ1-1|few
CASRFFDSVDTEAFF
TGTGCCAGCCGCTTTTTCGACAGTGTGGACACTGAAGCTTTCTTT
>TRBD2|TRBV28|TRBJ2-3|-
CAGGTSGTDTQYF
TGTGCCGGAGGGACTAGCGGCACAGATACGCAGTATTTT
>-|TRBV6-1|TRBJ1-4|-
CASSTRGVVEKLFF
TGTGCCAGCAGTACCCGCGGGGTTGTGGAAAAACTGTTTTTT
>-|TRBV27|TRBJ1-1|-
CASSYWDGTEAFF
TGTGCCAGCAGTTACTGGGATGGCACTGAAGCTTTCTTT
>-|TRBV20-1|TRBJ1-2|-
CSARDMGRAAAANYGYTF
TGCAGTGCTAGAGATATGGGGAGGGCAGCAGCAGCTAACTATGGCTACACCTTC
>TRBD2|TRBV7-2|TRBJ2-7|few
CASSLGSGRDTYEQYF
TGTGCCAGCAGCTTAGGTAGCGGGAGGGATACCTACGAGCAGTACTTC
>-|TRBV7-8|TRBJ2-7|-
CASSLSQPQEEQYF
TGTGCCAGCAGCTTAAGCCAGCCCCAGGAAGAGCAGTACTTC
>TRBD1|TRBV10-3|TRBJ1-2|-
CATHGTAEGYGYTF
TGTGCCACGCACGGGACAGCTGAGGGCTATGGCTACACCTTC
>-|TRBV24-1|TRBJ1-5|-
CATSDFDRKESNQPQHF
TGTGCCACCAGTGATTTTGACAGGAAAGAAAGCAATCAGCCCCAGCATTTT
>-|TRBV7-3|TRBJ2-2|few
CASSRDIVNTGELFF
TGTGCCAGCAGCCGGGACATAGTTAACACCGGGGAGCTGTTTTTT
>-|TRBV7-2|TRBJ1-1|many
CASSLTGDTEAFF
TGTGCCAGCAGCTTGACCGGGGATACTGAAGCTTTCTTT
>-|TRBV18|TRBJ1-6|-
CASSAAFGDSPLHF
TGTGCCAGCTCGGCAGCCTTTGGGGATTCACCCCTCCACTTT
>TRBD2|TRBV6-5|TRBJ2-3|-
CASRGASGRMADTQYF
TGTGCCAGCAGAGGGGCTAGCGGGAGGATGGCAGATACGCAGTATTTT
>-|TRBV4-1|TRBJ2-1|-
CASSQEGDVQLDEQFF
TGCGCCAGCAGCCAAGAGGGGGACGTACAACTCGATGAGCAGTTCTTC
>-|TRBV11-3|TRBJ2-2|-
CATRTGQYTGELFF
TGTGCCACCCGCACAGGGCAGTACACCGGGGAGCTGTTTTTT
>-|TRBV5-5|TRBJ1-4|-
CASSLSQTTNEKLFF
TGTGCCAGCAGCTTGTCTCAGACAACTAATGAAAAACTGTTTTTT
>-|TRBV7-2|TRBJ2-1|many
CASSSVPGRSSYNEQFF
TGTGCCAGCAGCTCAGTCCCGGGGCGGAGCTCCTACAATGAGCAGTTCTTC
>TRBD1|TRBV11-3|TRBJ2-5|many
CASSGGQGDQETQYF
TGTGCCAGCAGCGGGGGACAGGGGGACCAAGAGACCCAGTACTTC
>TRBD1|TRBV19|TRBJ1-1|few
CASEWTGVGDTEAFF
TGTGCCAGTGAGTGGACAGGGGTCGGAGACACTGAAGCTTTCTTT
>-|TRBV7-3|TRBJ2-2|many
CASSLWGRPNTGELFF
TGTGCCAGCAGCTTATGGGGCAGGCCGAACACCGGGGAGCTGTTTTTT
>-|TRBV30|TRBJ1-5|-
CAWSLETGRSNQPQHF
TGTGCCTGGTCGTTAGAGACAGGTCGAAGCAATCAGCCCCAGCATTTT
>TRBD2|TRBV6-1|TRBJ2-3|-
CASSEADPGLAGVRLADTQYF
TGTGCCAGCAGTGAAGCGGACCCAGGACTAGCGGGAGTGAGGTTGGCAGATACGCAGTATTTT
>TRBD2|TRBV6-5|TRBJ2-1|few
CASSYGTSGSNEQFF
TGTGCCAGCAGTTACGGGACTAGCGGGAGTAATGAGCAGTTCTTC
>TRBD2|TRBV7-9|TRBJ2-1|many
CASSTMPGGIYNEQFF
TGTGCCAGCAGCACTATGCCGGGAGGGATTTACAATGAGCAGTTCTTC
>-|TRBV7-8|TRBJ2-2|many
CASSLVLANTGELFF
TGTGCCAGCAGCTTGGTTCTAGCCAACACCGGGGAGCTGTTTTTT
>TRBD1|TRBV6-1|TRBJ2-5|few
CASSTGTAQETQYF
TGTGCCAGCAGTACCGGGACAGCTCAAGAGACCCAGTACTTC
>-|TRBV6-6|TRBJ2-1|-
CASSRASVDPPNEQFF
TGTGCCAGCAGTCGGGCGTCCGTTGACCCCCCCAATGAGCAGTTCTTC
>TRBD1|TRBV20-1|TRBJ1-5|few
CSARAEGADNQPQHF
TGCAGTGCTAGAGCTGAGGGGGCGGACAATCAGCCCCAGCATTTT
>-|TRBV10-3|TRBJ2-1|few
CAISESGANNEQFF
TGTGCCATCAGTGAGTCAGGGGCCAACAATGAGCAGTTCTTC
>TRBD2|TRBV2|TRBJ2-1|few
CASVGLAGTNEQFF
TGTGCCAGCGTGGGACTAGCGGGGACTAATGAGCAGTTCTTC
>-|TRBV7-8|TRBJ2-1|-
CASSLAGSQFF
TGTGCCAGCAGCTTAGCGGGGTCCCAGTTCTTC
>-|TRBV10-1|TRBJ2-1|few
CASSAETRTYNEQFF
TGCGCCAGCAGTGCAGAGACTAGAACGTACAATGAGCAGTTCTTC
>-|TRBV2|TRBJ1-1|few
CASRRYTEAFF
TGTGCCAGCCGTCGATACACTGAAGCTTTCTTT
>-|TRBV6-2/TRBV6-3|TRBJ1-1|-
CASSLPGAEAFF
TGTGCCAGCAGTTTACCGGGAGCGGAAGCTTTCTTT
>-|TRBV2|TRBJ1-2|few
CASSFTGHGGYTF
TGTGCCAGCAGCTTTACGGGACACGGGGGCTACACCTTC
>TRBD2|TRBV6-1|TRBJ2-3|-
CASSSALAGSTDTQYF
TGTGCCAGCAGTTCCGCCCTAGCGGGGAGCACAGATACGCAGTATTTT